This T cell receptor (beta chain) is from a study of cytomegalovirus exposure and HLA in healthy donors. CDR3 length: 16 amino acids. Trimming took 3 bases from V and 7 from J; bases not matched to a gene: 10. Germline V gene lookup returns CDR1 SGHAT and CDR2 FQNNGV. The method was immunoSEQ multiplex PCR; TCRdb's version includes in-frame clones alone and lacks a portion of them. The sample shows roughly 180,000 clones, around nine tenths of them seen only once. Comments on this clone: No antigen is known for it.

Study results and caveats: Rarity held for most TCR sequences, but there were some public TCRs that occurred in many donors. Altogether, 150 to 200 TCR beta chains were recorded as cytomegalovirus-associated. Reportedly, diagnosis of cytomegalovirus status by the classifier showed high specificity and sensitivity.

This clonotype was obtained from a man aged 30 to 45 in good health and CMV-seropositive. The V call is TRBV11-2, the J call TRBJ2-3, with 10 bases that match TRBD1. Material for sequencing was PBMCs. This chain's CDR3 is CASSFYRDRGSNTQYF. The CDR3 coding sequence is TGTGCCAGCAGCTTTTACCGGGACAGGGGTTCAAATACGCAGTATTTT.